These 4 T cell receptor beta chains were all obtained from the same sample, sequenced in a study of blood T cell repertoires in COVID-19. TCRdb's table, derived via immunoSEQ multiplex PCR, lists solely in-frame clones and lacks some. The table records fewer than 200,000 clones, approximately 84% of them present only once. The sequenced sample was PBMCs or T cells enriched from blood (not recorded which). These receptors were collected from a man in his fifties who had recovered from COVID-19.

The chain recombines TRBV27 with TRBJ2-2; D is perhaps TRBD2 (6 bases). The CDR3 runs 14 residues. V lost 5 bases to trimming and J lost 7 bases, with 14 bases between them. In germline, CDR1 is MNHEY, CDR2 SMNVEV (reference sequence). The CDR3: CASSKRGLLGELFF. The CDR3 DNA reads TGTGCCAGCAGTAAACGGGGACTCCTCGGGGAGCTGTTTTTT.

The table lists this clone with a few counts. The rearrangement joins TRBV6-5 to TRBJ2-5; TRBD2 might be the D (6 bases). Germline CDR1 MNHEY, CDR2 SVGAGI. The CDR3 is made up of 15 amino acids. V was cut by 2 bases and J by 2 bases, with 12 bases left in between. The CDR3 DNA reads as TGTGCCAGCAGTTACGGGCGGGGCCTACAAGAGACCCAGTACTTC. Translated: CASSYGRGLQETQYF.

A single count supports this clone. The chain has TRBV11-2 and TRBJ1-4, with 8 positions matching TRBD1. The CDR3 runs 17 residues. Trimming took 1 base from V and 7 from J; bases not matched to a gene: 11. The germline CDR1 and CDR2 sequences are SGHAT and FQNNGV. This CDR3 reads CASSLVGQGRGGEKLFF. In DNA, the CDR3 is TGTGCCAGCAGCTTAGTCGGACAGGGAAGGGGAGGTGAAAAACTGTTTTTT.

The chain uses TRBV4-3 and TRBJ1-4, with D perhaps matching TRBD1 (6 bases). Looked up from germline, CDR1 is LGHNA and CDR2 is YSLEER. The CDR3 contains 14 residues. Trimming removed 6 bases at V and 5 bases at J, with 13 bases between. This CDR3 reads CASSPGRGNEKLFF. CDR3 DNA sequence: TGCGCCAGCAGTCCAGGGAGGGGGAATGAAAAACTGTTTTTT.